Below, one T cell receptor beta chain is given with its context. Its antigen is as yet unknown. This specimen comes from a study of OX40 agonist ivuxolimab in advanced cancers. On the study more broadly: Every 2 weeks, ivuxolimab was infused into the patients intravenously at between 0.01 and 10 mg/kg. The study's findings and limits: Nonresponders, in some cases, also had low normalized T-cell clonal expansion.

Per germline, CDR1 LGHNA and CDR2 YNFKEQ. The CDR3 length is 15 residues. With 0 bases removed from V and 4 bases from J, the gap between germline ends came to 12 bases. The method was immunoSEQ multiplex PCR; TCRdb's version includes in-frame clones alone and lacks a portion of them. Of 30,000 to 35,000 clones in the sample, more than 70% are singletons; the top ten hold roughly 25%. Specimen: CD4+ or CD8+ T cells sorted from blood, collected in a trial of the OX40 agonist ivuxolimab. The TCR was taken from an adult with an advanced solid tumor such as melanoma, head and neck, liver or kidney cancer. This sequence joins TRBV4-2 and TRBJ1-2, with D perhaps TRBD1 (5 bases). CDR3 DNA: TGTGCCAGCAGCCAAGATCCAGGGACGGGCTATGGCTACACCTTC. Translated: CASSQDPGTGYGYTF.